This T cell receptor (beta chain) stems from a study of T cell repertoires in aging, cancer and after chemotherapy. In this sample, this clonotype turned up once. The antigen is not known. This sequence may be a read error, since a much larger clone differs from it by one base. The template was genomic DNA from peripheral blood, not RNA. A mixed TRB-A/B primer pool amplified rearranged TRB by multiplex touch-down PCR. Each CDR3 protein gets one entry after TCRdb re-called the multiplex PCR reads with MiXCR. This table holds about 2,200 distinct CDR3 sequences, about 27% found once. Study-level points and caveats: Compared with age-matched healthy donors, untreated hematological or solid cancer patients showed higher blood TCR clonality.

Specimen: blood. The source of this sequence is a human donor in good health.

CDR3 DNA: TGTGCCATCAGTGGGGGACTAGCGGGGGACCTTAGCACATATACGCAGTATTTT. Translating it yields CAISGGLAGDLSTYTQYF. This chain joins TRBV10-3 and TRBJ2-3, with TRBD2 matching over 14 bases. CDR1 is ENHRY and CDR2 is SYGVKD in the germline V gene. The CDR3 is 18 amino acids.